This T cell receptor beta chain was documented in a study of cytomegalovirus exposure and HLA in healthy donors. For the study at large: Counted in an early data release were roughly 81 million unique TCRs from HLA-typed donors.

Vbeta (60) and Jbeta (13) primers were used in the PCR. The table came from immunoSEQ multiplex PCR; TCRdb's copy has only in-frame clones and leaves some out. The table shows over 95,000 clones, with 74% occurring only once. CDR1 is SGHAT, CDR2 FQDESV, per germline (reference sequence). V lost 1 base, J lost 7 bases, and 4 bases stayed unmatched. CDR3 length: 14 residues. This clone was counted only a few times. Its antigen is currently unknown. Whole-study findings and limits: Researchers reported in a later analysis that a missense DCLRE1C variant was tied to TCR beta V- and J-gene trimming. Likely technical artifact: a cluster of highly shared sequence variants. In vitro data verified a few CMV-associated chains as specific for CMV antigens.

Input material: PBMCs. The chain joins TRBV11-1 to TRBJ2-3, with 8 nucleotides matching TRBD2. The sequence was collected from a woman between 35 and 50 years old in good health and CMV-seropositive. CDR3 sequence (DNA): TGTGCCAGCAGCTTAGAACTAGCGGCTTATACGCAGTATTTT. Residues: CASSLELAAYTQYF. Based on the CDR3 plus reference TRBV11-1 and TRBJ2-3, the full variable domain is EAEVAQSPRYKITEKSQAVAFWCDPISGHATLYWYRQILGQGPELLVQFQDESVVDDSQLPKDRFSAERLKGVDSTLKIQPAELGDSAMYLCASSLELAAYTQYFGPGTRLTVL.